The T cell receptor (beta chain) described here comes from a study of T-cell memory formation after mild COVID-19. The overall study: In these data, TCR clusters were largely donor specific.

Remarks on this clonotype: As yet, its antigen is unknown.

cDNA libraries for TCR alpha and TCR beta, carrying sample barcodes and UMIs, came from 5'RACE with constant-segment primers. TCRdb re-called the 5' RACE reads through MiXCR, storing one row per CDR3 protein. The repertoire holds roughly 560,000 distinct CDR3 sequences, around 21% seen once, with around an eighth in the top ten. Study results and limitations: CD8+ contracting clones occupied EMRA, while CD4+ ones occupied mainly CM and EM. Second-wave clones with a day 37 peak had unconfirmed SARS-CoV-2 specificity.

V was clipped by 6 bases and J by 4 bases; unmatched bases: 9. This CDR3 spans 14 amino acids. CDR1 DFQATT and CDR2 SNEGSKA come from the germline V gene (reference sequence). The chain links TRBV20-1 to TRBJ1-1; TRBD1 matches 9 bases. The sample taken for sequencing was PBMCs or a T cell subset sorted from them (not recorded which). This TCR came from an adult woman who had mild COVID-19 (a few samples of this study predate the infection). Cell type and time point are not known. The CDR3 protein is CSAGLGTGITEAFF. The CDR3 bases are TGCAGTGCCGGGTTAGGGACAGGGATCACTGAAGCTTTCTTT.